A single T cell receptor (beta chain) is shown here with its context. The length of the CDR3 is 15 residues. Germline V lookup: CDR1 SGHTA, CDR2 FQGNSA. V was pared by 0 bases and J by 12 bases, with 5 bases of the junction left unmatched. These data originate in a study of Ad26.COV2.S vaccination and SARS-CoV-2 variants. Some clones are missing from TCRdb's copy, which holds only in-frame ones; the method was immunoSEQ multiplex PCR. The data contain about 350,000 clones, about 91% of them singletons. The TCR was taken from a human donor who had recovered from COVID-19. The material sequenced was peripheral blood, taken after recovery from COVID-19. This chain uses TRBV7-2 with TRBJ2-3; 14 nucleotides line up with TRBD2. CDR3 in amino acids: CASSLAGTSGGPQYF. The CDR3 DNA reads TGTGCCAGCAGCTTAGCGGGGACTAGCGGGGGCCCCCAGTATTTT. Together with reference TRBV7-2 and TRBJ2-3, the CDR3 gives the full variable domain: GAGVSQSPSNKVTEKGKDVELRCDPISGHTALYWYRQSLGQGLEFLIYFQGNSAPDKSGLPSDRFSAERTGGSVSTLTIQRTQQEDSAVYLCASSLAGTSGGPQYFGPGTRLTVL.